This note documents a single TCR beta chain sequence. This record comes from a study of PD-1 blockade in mismatch repair-deficient tumors. Study context: Patients had approximately 11 mismatch repair-deficient cancer types, all previously treated and progressing.

The V and J ends lost 7 bases and 12 bases, in that order; junction bases with no gene match: 8. The CDR3 consists of 11 residues. Per the germline V gene, CDR1 is WSHSY and CDR2 is SAAADI. Sequenced by immunoSEQ multiplex PCR; TCRdb stores in-frame clones only, minus some. The sample includes around 62,000 clones, roughly 80% seen only once; the top ten take about 5%. A few pembrolizumab responders had their TCRs sequenced. This sequence joins TRBV10-2 and TRBJ2-7, with 8 bases aligning to TRBD2. The source material was peripheral blood, sampled 2 weeks after starting pembrolizumab. This TCR derives from an adult with mismatch repair-deficient cancer. The CDR3 DNA sequence: TGCGCCAGCACCCCCGGGACTAGGTTGTACTTC. Translated, it gives CASTPGTRLYF.